This T cell receptor beta chain was recorded in a study of spatial heterogeneity in lung cancer. Study-wide context: Detected beta-chain sequences consistently exceeded alpha-chain sequences. The average count in raw reads for each unique TCR and UMI combination exceeded 8.5 appearances. General study findings and limits: The study found that expanded intratumoral alpha and beta TCR counts tracked tumor mutation counts.

Time point: sample taken at primary tumor resection. 72 TRACERx patients with early, untreated non-small cell lung cancer donated samples. Sequencing of whole RNA from tumor, nontumor lung or frozen PBMC involved no sorting. V was shortened by 5 bases and J by 0 bases, with 7 bases between the two germline ends. Germline-derived CDR1 and CDR2 are SGHTA and FQGTGA. This CDR3 is 14 amino acids long. Turning to this clonotype: Its antigen is still unknown. This beta chain is off target for a library built for alpha chains, so its abundance means little.

Each CDR3 protein gets one entry after TCRdb re-called the 5' RACE reads with MiXCR. The sample carries 800 to 1,100 distinct CDR3 sequences, about 22% recorded once. V gene TRBV7-3 combines with J gene TRBJ2-2; no reliable D call. This TCR was sampled from a male donor with early-stage non-small cell lung cancer. The source material was lung tumor tissue, sampled at surgery. In DNA form, the CDR3 reads TGTGCCAGCAGCCTCCTAGCGAACACCGGGGAGCTGTTTTTT. It is translated as CASSLLANTGELFF.